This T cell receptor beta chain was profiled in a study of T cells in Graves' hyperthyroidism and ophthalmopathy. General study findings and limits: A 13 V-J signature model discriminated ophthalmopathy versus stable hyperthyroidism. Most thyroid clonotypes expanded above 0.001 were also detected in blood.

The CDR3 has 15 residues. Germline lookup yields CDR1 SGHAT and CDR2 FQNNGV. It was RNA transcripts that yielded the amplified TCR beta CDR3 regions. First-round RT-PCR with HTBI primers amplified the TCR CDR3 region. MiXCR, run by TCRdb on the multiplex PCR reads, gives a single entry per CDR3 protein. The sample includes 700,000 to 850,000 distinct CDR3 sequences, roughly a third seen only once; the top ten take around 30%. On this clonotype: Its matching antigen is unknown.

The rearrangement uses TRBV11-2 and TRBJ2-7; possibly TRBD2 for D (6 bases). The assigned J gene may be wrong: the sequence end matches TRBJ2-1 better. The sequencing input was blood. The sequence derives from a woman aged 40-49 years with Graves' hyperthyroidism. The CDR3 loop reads CASSAHSGSRNEQFF. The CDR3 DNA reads TGTGCCAGCAGCGCTCACTCCGGGAGCCGGAATGAGCAGTTCTTC.